This entry describes one T cell receptor beta chain. The sample holds a few counts of this clone. No cognate antigen has been identified for it. Base qualities are missing; no much larger clone stands one base away. The protocol used for the library was the immunoSEQ multiplex PCR assay. For the multiplex PCR, a mixture combining 60 forward primers for TCR Vbeta segments and 13 reverse primers for TCR Jbeta segments was used. Amplification of the CDR3 region of rearranged TCR beta genes was performed with a multiplex PCR assay on genomic DNA. The Illumina HiSeq System was used to sequence the amplified TCR beta libraries as 87-base-pair reads. The original methods were these. A later analysis tallied tens of millions of unique TCR beta chains across the 550 to 850 repertoires, and about 12 million of those chains were shared by two or more donors. A nearest-neighbor algorithm error-corrected the raw reads and collapsed the reads into unique sequences, merging closely related sequences to remove PCR and sequencing errors. Alignment of CDR3 sequences to IMGT reference sequences was used to assign V, D and J gene segments. For a sequence to be retained, a match of at least six nucleotides to both a V gene segment and a J gene segment was required. Rearrangements were called productive when the CDR3 lacked stop codons and stayed in frame with V and J; all others were non-productive. Following IMGT convention, CDR3 was defined as the stretch from the second conserved V-encoded cysteine up to the conserved J-encoded phenylalanine. The earlier analysis of about 530 of the donors excluded any sequence lacking an unambiguous match to a single V gene segment. In an earlier analysis of several hundred of the donors, V segments were called functional above 56.7% productive rearrangements and were called segregating when the between-donor standard deviation exceeded 5%. A statistical classification framework was built to diagnose cytomegalovirus status from the catalog of TCR beta chain sequences. In a later analysis, V and J genes were assigned by comparing TCR nucleotide sequences against IMGT/GENE-DB human TR gene sequences. A later analysis assigned CDR3 sequences and most-parsimonious VDJ recombination scenarios with the TCRdist pipeline. A later analysis defined each TCR beta chain by its CDR3 amino acid sequence plus V-gene family, and excluded reads lacking a unique V-gene family. In a later analysis, several hundred highly shared, low-generation-probability nucleotide sequences were removed to address suspected cross-contamination and a sequencing artifact. A later analysis calculated a clonal expansion index for each public chain from normalized within-repertoire ranks of inferred template counts. In a later analysis, generation probabilities were computed using a VDJ recombination model fitted to out-of-frame rearrangements, and the results were checked against IGoR. In a later analysis, TCR-TCR, TCR-HLA and TCR-CMV co-occurrence was scored with hypergeometric tests, and a repertoire-size bias correction was applied to TCR pairs. A later analysis estimated false discovery rates by permuting HLA or CMV assignments 20 times. In a later analysis, co-occurring TCRs were grouped using DBSCAN, and TCRdist sequence similarity was added for clustering within HLA-allele-positive subsets. Repertoires with fewer than 30,000 or more than 120,000 public chains, plus five repertoires with anomalous nucleotide sharing, were excluded from co-occurrence clustering. What TCRdb holds here is the immuneACCESS table cut down to in-frame rearrangements. Part of the clones is not present; checked against another copy, under half of the missing clones reflect an unresolved V gene, and the others are unexplained. That table gives V, J and clone size, and the DNA gave D and trimming. The sample data list roughly 86,000 clones, and over 50% of these were observed just once. 3% to 5% of the sample lies in the top ten.

The cohort consisted of 650 to 850 healthy bone marrow donors. At the time of sampling, every cohort member was nominally healthy, though immune exposures that went unrecorded were likely present. The donor was CMV seronegative and was included in the group of around 320 seronegative cohort members. Each donor provided a peripheral blood sample, and peripheral blood mononuclear cells were used for TCR beta sequencing. Genomic DNA extraction from the blood cell samples was performed with the Qiagen DNeasy Blood Extraction Kit. The sample belongs to a study of cytomegalovirus exposure and HLA in healthy donors (dated by TCRdb to about 2017). Describing the broader study: An earlier analysis of about 560 of the donors reported around 280 Gb of sequence data and approximately 120 million unique TCR beta sequences obtained from about 200 million T cells. In a later analysis, previously published TCR beta repertoires from some 640 donors were re-analyzed and high-resolution HLA genotyping was added so that TCR occurrence patterns could be studied. To predict cytomegalovirus infection status, the study combined high-throughput TCR immunosequencing, statistical association of individual TCRs with disease status, and machine learning. Among almost 400 genotyped donors of the cohort, an average of around 240,000 unique TCR beta nucleotide sequences were sequenced per donor, about a sixth of them non-productive. The study profiled the T cell repertoires of hundreds of subjects by immunosequencing and related them to cytomegalovirus serostatus. A handful of DR-DQ haplotypes were treated as single units for association and clustering because of strong linkage in the cohort. A later genetic analysis took genome-wide SNP genotypes for about three fifths of the roughly 670 donors and used that subset as a discovery cohort. Rather than drawing on any new phenotypic data, the later analysis identified candidate immune exposures from TCR beta sequences and the way those sequences occurred across donors. The number of donors typed differed by locus, with about 620-630 for A, B, C, DRB1 and DQB1, about 500 for DQA1, 600 to 610 for DPA1, and some 470 for DPB1. The aim of the study was to test whether cataloging public T cell receptors could identify signatures of past pathogen exposure. Class I and class II HLA loci were covered by the typing at four-digit resolution. An early release that covered roughly 600 HLA-typed donors contained approximately 300 gigabases of sequencing data and some 87 million unique TCR sequences. Of the approximately 400 genotyped donors, over 65% fell in the genetic ancestry cluster associated with self-reported Caucasian donors. Donor age, sex, ethnicity and CMV serostatus were compiled alongside the repertoire data. In an earlier analysis of roughly 600 of the donors, high-throughput TCR beta sequencing was used to judge whether each TCR beta V gene segment behaved as functional or pseudogenic. A separate validation cohort of about 110 different subjects was used in addition to the roughly 700-subject first cohort. Every repertoire in the discovery cohort had been generated on one and the same sequencing platform.

Looking up the germline V gene (reference sequence) yields CDR1 MNHEY and CDR2 SMNVEV. Ends trimmed: V by 5 bases, J by 0 bases; bases unmatched to a gene: 6. From the cysteine through the phenylalanine, the CDR3 covers 15 amino acids. Only CDR3 DNA remains: 45 bases, in frame from the first base. Broad study findings and their caveats: An earlier analysis of approximately 590 of the donors showed that most TCR beta V segments appeared in productive rearrangements either about 90% or about 30% of the time, which broadly matched IMGT annotations. The authors suggested that the approach could potentially be generalized to other disease states and immunological phenotypes. Correlated functional status among segregating V segments might be attributable to linkage disequilibrium, but an unknown experimental factor could not be ruled out. According to a later analysis, parvovirus B19, influenza, CMV and Epstein-Barr virus appeared linked to several top co-occurrence clusters. Most TCR sequences were observed very rarely across donors, whereas some public TCRs were present in many individuals. In vitro tests confirmed that a few of the cytomegalovirus-associated TCR beta chains recognize cytomegalovirus antigens. According to a later analysis, TCR association rates differed among HLA loci, with DRB1 alleles showing the most associated TCRs and HLA-C alleles showing the fewest. The earlier analysis of approximately 590 of the donors excluded some 16 rarely observed V segments, including chromosome 9 orphons, because counts were too low. Roughly uniform sequencing depth across donors was assumed in presence/absence analyses, although this assumption may not hold. V-gene and J-gene trimming of TCR beta chains was associated with a missense DCLRE1C variant in a later genetic analysis, and the association was replicated in an independent cohort. In a later analysis, HLA-associated TCR beta chains were found to be more clonally expanded and to have lower generation probabilities than equally common non-associated chains. The cohort was sequenced for TCR beta chains only, and without alpha or paired-chain data the features that could be detected were limited. When HLA alleles, especially DR and DQ, strongly co-occurred, attributing TCR associations to individual alleles was difficult. Some IMGT-functional V segments, including TRBV6-2 and TRBV6-3, could not be distinguished by the 87-base-pair reads and were therefore excluded. The study gave a list of 150 to 200 TCR beta chains associated with cytomegalovirus. The classifier was reported to diagnose cytomegalovirus status with high specificity and sensitivity in both the original and validation cohorts. A further reported finding was that TCR beta sequences accurately predicted the HLA-A and HLA-B alleles for most subjects in the first cohort. HLA typing was unavailable for some donors at each locus, so association tests used only the typed subset. A later genetic analysis reported fewer N-insertions in productive TCRs among donors in an Asian-associated ancestry cluster than the roughly 700-donor mean. At a false discovery rate of 0.05, a later analysis linked approximately 18,000 TCR beta sequences to specific HLA alleles. A cluster of highly shared sequence variants was judged likely to be a technical artifact of the sequencing pipeline. For the cohort, immune exposure information was limited to CMV serostatus. Most CMV-associated TCR beta chains appeared to be HLA-restricted in a later analysis, and the HLA associations seemed to be driven largely by CMV exposure.

The receptor chain draws on TRBV27 and TRBJ2-7, and 8 junction bases match TRBD2. The sequencing input was PBMCs. The clonotype originates from a man younger than 45 in good health and CMV-seronegative. The nucleotide sequence reads as follows: TGTGCCAGCAGTACCTTTAGCGGGGCCTCCTACGAGCAGTACTTC. This gives the protein CASSTFSGASYEQYF.